This T cell receptor beta chain was recovered during a study of blood T cell repertoires in COVID-19. Only in-frame clones appear in the TCRdb table, and some are missing; sequencing was by immunoSEQ multiplex PCR. The data show approximately 200,000 clones, with approximately 91% seen just once and 1% to 1.4% held by the top ten. Germline values: CDR1 SGHDT, CDR2 YYEEEE. J gave up 2 bases and V 4 bases, and 9 bases lay outside the gene matches. CDR3 length: 15 amino acids. The sample consisted of peripheral blood. The chain joins TRBV5-6 to TRBJ2-7; 7 bases are a match to TRBD1. This TCR derives from a man aged 25-45 years with acute or convalescent COVID-19. The CDR3 DNA follows: TGTGCCAGCAGCCCTGGGACAGCGCGAACCTACGAGCAGTACTTC. Its translation is CASSPGTARTYEQYF.